This entry is about one T cell receptor beta chain. Its matching antigen is unknown. The CDR3 extends over 13 amino acids. V lost 10 bases and J 2 bases, leaving 12 bases between the germline ends. The sample is drawn from a study of T cell responses to AZD1222 COVID-19 vaccine. Whole-study results and caveats: Nearly half of unique spike-specific TCRs reportedly avoided B.1.351 and B.1.1.7 mutated regions. Baseline serostatus was positive in only a handful of AZD1222 recipients. Clonal diversity may have been underestimated, and the donors were mostly white British, with more females than males.

Profiled with immunoSEQ multiplex PCR; TCRdb holds only in-frame clones, not every one. This sample has roughly 100,000 clones, with approximately 88% found just once. The rearrangement joins TRBV12-3 or TRBV12-4 to TRBJ1-3; D is ambiguous. The TCR sequence derives from an adult in good health. Specimen: peripheral blood, collected on day 0 of AZD1222 vaccination. The CDR3 sequence: CATGRYAGNTIYF. The CDR3 region has the DNA TGTGCCACGGGCAGATACGCTGGAAACACCATATATTTT.